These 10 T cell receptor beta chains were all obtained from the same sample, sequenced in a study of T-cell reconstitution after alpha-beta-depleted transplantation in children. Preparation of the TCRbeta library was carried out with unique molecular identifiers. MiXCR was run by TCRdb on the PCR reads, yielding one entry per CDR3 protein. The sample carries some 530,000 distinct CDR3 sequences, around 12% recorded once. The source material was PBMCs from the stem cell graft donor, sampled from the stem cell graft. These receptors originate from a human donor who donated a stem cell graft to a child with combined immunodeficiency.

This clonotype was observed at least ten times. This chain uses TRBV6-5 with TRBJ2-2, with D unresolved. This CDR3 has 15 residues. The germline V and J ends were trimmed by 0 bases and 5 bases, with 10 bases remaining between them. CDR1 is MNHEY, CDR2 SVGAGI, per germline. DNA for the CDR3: TGTGCCAGCAGTTACTCCGTATCCAGTACCGGGGAGCTGTTTTTT. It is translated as CASSYSVSSTGELFF.

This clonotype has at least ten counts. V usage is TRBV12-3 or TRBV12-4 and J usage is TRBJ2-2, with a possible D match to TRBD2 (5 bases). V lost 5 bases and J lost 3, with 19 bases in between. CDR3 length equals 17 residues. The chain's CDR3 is CASSAPRLAIDTGELFF. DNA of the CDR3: TGTGCCAGCAGTGCCCCTAGGCTAGCTATAGACACCGGGGAGCTGTTTTTT.

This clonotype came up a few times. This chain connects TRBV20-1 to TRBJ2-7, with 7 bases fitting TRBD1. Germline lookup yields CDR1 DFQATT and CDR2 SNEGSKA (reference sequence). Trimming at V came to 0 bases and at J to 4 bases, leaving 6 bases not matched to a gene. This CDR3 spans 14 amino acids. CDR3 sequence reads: CSAREATGSYEQYF. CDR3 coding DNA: TGCAGTGCTAGAGAGGCGACAGGGTCTTACGAGCAGTACTTC.

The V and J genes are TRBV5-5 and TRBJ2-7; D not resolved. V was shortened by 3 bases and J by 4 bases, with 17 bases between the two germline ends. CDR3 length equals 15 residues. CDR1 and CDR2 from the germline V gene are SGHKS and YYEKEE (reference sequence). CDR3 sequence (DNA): TGTGCCAGCAGCTATCTGCGTCAGGCCGGGTACGAGCAGTACTTC. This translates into CASSYLRQAGYEQYF.

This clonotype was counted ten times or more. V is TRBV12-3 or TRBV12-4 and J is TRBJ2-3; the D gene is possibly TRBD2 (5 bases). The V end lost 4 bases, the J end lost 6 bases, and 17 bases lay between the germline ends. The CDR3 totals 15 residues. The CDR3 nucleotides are TGTGCCAGCAGTTGGGAGACCCGGGGTCCCGATACGCAGTATTTT. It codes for CASSWETRGPDTQYF.

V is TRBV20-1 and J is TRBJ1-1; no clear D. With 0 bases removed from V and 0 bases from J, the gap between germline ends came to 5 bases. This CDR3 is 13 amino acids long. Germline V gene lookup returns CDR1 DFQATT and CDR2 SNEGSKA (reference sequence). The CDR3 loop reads CSAREPMNTEAFF. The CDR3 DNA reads TGCAGTGCTAGAGAGCCCATGAACACTGAAGCTTTCTTT.

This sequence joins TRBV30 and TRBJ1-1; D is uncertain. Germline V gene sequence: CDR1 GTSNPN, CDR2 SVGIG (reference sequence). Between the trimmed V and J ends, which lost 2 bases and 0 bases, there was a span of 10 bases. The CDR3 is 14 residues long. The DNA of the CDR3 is TGTGCCTGGAGTCACGGCGTCATGAACACTGAAGCTTTCTTT. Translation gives CAWSHGVMNTEAFF. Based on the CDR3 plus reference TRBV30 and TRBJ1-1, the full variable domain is SQTIHQWPATLVQPVGSPLSLECTVEGTSNPNLYWYRQAAGRGLQLLFYSVGIGQISSEVPQNLSASRPQDRQFILSSKKLLLSDSGFYLCAWSHGVMNTEAFFGQGTRLTVV.

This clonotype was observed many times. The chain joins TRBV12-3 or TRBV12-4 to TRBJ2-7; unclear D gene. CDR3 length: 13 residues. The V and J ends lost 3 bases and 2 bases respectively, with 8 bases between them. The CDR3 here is CASSLDGPYEQYF. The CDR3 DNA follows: TGTGCCAGCAGTTTGGACGGGCCCTACGAGCAGTACTTC.

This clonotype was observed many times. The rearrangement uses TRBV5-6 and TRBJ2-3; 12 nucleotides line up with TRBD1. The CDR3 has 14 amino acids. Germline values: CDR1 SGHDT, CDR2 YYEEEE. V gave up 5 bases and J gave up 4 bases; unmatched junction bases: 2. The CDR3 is CASRGQGASDTQYF. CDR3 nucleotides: TGTGCCAGCAGGGGACAGGGGGCTTCAGATACGCAGTATTTT.

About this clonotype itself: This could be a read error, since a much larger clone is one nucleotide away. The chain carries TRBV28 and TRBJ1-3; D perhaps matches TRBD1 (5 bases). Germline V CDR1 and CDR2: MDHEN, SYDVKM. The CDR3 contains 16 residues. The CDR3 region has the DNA TGTGGCAGCAGGGAACCGGGCCCTCTCTCTGGAAACACCATATATTTT. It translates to CGSREPGPLSGNTIYF.